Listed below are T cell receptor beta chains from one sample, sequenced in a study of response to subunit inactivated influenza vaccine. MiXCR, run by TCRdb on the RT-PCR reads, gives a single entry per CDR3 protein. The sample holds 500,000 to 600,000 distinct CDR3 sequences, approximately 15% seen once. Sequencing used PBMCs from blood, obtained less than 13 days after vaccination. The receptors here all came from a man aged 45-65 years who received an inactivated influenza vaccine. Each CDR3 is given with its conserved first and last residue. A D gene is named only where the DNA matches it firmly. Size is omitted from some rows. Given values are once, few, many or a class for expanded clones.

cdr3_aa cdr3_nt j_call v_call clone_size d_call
CASSDPGLAGRITDTQYF TGTGCCAGCAGCGACCCGGGACTAGCGGGGAGAATCACAGATACGCAGTATTTT TRBJ2-3 TRBV11-1 - TRBD2
CASRGFGTGVNEQFF TGTGCCAGCAGGGGGTTTGGGACAGGGGTCAATGAGCAGTTCTTC TRBJ2-1 TRBV6-1 few TRBD1
CASRGAGPTHEQFF TGTGCCAGCAGAGGAGCGGGCCCGACCCATGAGCAGTTCTTC TRBJ2-1 TRBV7-9 few -
CSGWADTQYF TGCAGTGGATGGGCAGATACGCAGTATTTT TRBJ2-3 TRBV20-1 - -
CSARGLTSLTGSEKLFF TGCAGTGCTAGAGGCCTCACCTCCCTGACAGGGAGTGAAAAACTGTTTTTT TRBJ1-4 TRBV20-1 - TRBD1
CASSLSGRVETQYF TGTGCCAGCAGCTTGAGCGGGAGGGTGGAGACCCAGTACTTC TRBJ2-5 TRBV7-2 - TRBD2
CASSWTPTGTTEAFF TGTGCCAGCAGTTGGACCCCGACAGGGACTACTGAAGCTTTCTTT TRBJ1-1 TRBV4-2 few TRBD1
CASSRVTPGLAHNEQFF TGTGCCAGCAGCCGCGTTACACCGGGACTAGCCCACAATGAGCAGTTCTTC TRBJ2-1 TRBV4-2 once TRBD2
CASSEFGRVSGANVLTF TGTGCCAGCAGTGAATTCGGAAGGGTCTCTGGGGCCAACGTCCTGACTTTC TRBJ2-6 TRBV2 - -
CASSLSKAGGQETQYF TGTGCCAGCAGCTTGTCTAAAGCGGGGGGCCAAGAGACCCAGTACTTC TRBJ2-5 TRBV7-2 few TRBD2
CASSLNHYSYNEQFF TGTGCCAGCAGCTTAAATCACTATTCCTACAATGAGCAGTTCTTC TRBJ2-1 TRBV7-9 - -
CASSFTSGRGFSYEQYF TGTGCCAGCAGCTTTACTAGCGGGAGGGGTTTCTCCTACGAGCAGTACTTC TRBJ2-7 TRBV7-9 - TRBD2
CASSRSQQATLYGYTF TGTGCCAGCAGCCGCAGCCAGCAGGCGACCCTTTATGGCTACACCTTC TRBJ1-2 TRBV3-1 few -
CASRYAPGALNTEAFF TGTGCCAGCAGATACGCCCCCGGGGCCCTGAACACTGAAGCTTTCTTT TRBJ1-1 TRBV6-2/TRBV6-3 many -
CAISFSGDSSYEQYF TGTGCCATCAGTTTTTCAGGGGATAGCTCCTACGAGCAGTACTTC TRBJ2-7 TRBV10-3 many -
CASSPRDQLFPDTQYF TGTGCCAGCAGCCCAAGGGATCAACTTTTCCCAGATACGCAGTATTTT TRBJ2-3 TRBV4-2 - -
CASSQEASGRGETQYF TGCGCCAGCAGCCAAGAGGCTAGCGGGAGGGGGGAGACCCAGTACTTC TRBJ2-5 TRBV4-3 - TRBD2
CASSQDPAGDGYTF TGCGCCAGCAGCCAAGACCCGGCAGGGGATGGCTACACCTTC TRBJ1-2 TRBV4-1 - -
CSAHALTNHDEQFF TGCAGTGCTCATGCGCTTACCAACCACGATGAGCAGTTCTTC TRBJ2-1 TRBV20-1 few -
CASSPRTGEATNEKLFF TGTGCCAGCAGCCCAAGGACAGGGGAAGCAACTAATGAAAAACTGTTTTTT TRBJ1-4 TRBV9 few TRBD1
CASSLAASGARSPYEQYF TGCGCCAGCAGCTTGGCAGCTAGCGGAGCCAGGTCTCCCTACGAGCAGTACTTC TRBJ2-7 TRBV5-1 many TRBD2
CASSPTETSGRNEQFF TGCGCCAGCAGCCCCACAGAGACTAGCGGTAGGAATGAGCAGTTCTTC TRBJ2-1 TRBV5-1 many TRBD2
CASRPYSGRTYEQYF TGTGCCAGCAGACCCTACAGCGGTAGGACCTACGAGCAGTACTTC TRBJ2-7 TRBV11-2 - -
CASSQRNAGTSTYEQYF TGTGCCAGCAGCCAACGCAATGCCGGGACATCTACCTACGAGCAGTACTTC TRBJ2-7 TRBV14 many -
CASSLVENLQYF TGTGCCAGCAGCTTAGTCGAAAATCTTCAGTACTTC TRBJ2-4 TRBV7-2 few -
CASRRRTGVTGELFF TGTGCCAGCAGGCGTCGGACAGGGGTCACCGGGGAGCTGTTTTTT TRBJ2-2 TRBV28 - TRBD1
CASSLYGQLSGNTIYF TGTGCCAGCAGTCTATACGGACAGCTCTCTGGAAACACCATATATTTT TRBJ1-3 TRBV28 - -
CASRTDTQETQYF TGTGCCAGCAGGACCGACACCCAAGAGACCCAGTACTTC TRBJ2-5 TRBV12-3/TRBV12-4 few -
CASSFGGSGYEQYF TGCGCCAGCAGCTTTGGAGGGAGTGGCTACGAGCAGTACTTC TRBJ2-7 TRBV5-1 many -
CATSESGGNQPQHF TGTGCCACCAGTGAGTCGGGGGGCAATCAGCCCCAGCATTTT TRBJ1-5 TRBV24-1 few -
CASLGTEGAFF TGTGCCAGCTTGGGGACAGAGGGGGCTTTCTTT TRBJ1-1 TRBV6-5 few TRBD1